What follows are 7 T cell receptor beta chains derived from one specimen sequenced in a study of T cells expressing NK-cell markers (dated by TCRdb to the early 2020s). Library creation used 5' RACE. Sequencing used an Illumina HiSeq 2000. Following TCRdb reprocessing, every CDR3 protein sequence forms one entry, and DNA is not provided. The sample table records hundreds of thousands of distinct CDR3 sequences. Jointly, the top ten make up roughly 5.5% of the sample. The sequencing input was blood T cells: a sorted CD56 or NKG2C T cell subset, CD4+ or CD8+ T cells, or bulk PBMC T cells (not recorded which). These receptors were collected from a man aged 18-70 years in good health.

CDR3 region: CASSRSGGDTEAFF. The chain employs TRBV5-1 and TRBJ1-1. This CDR3 is 14 amino acids long. Per germline, CDR1 SGHRS and CDR2 YFSETQ.

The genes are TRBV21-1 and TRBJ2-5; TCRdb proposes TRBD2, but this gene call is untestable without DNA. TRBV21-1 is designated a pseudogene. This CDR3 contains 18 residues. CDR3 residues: CASSKGYRLAGEQETQYF.

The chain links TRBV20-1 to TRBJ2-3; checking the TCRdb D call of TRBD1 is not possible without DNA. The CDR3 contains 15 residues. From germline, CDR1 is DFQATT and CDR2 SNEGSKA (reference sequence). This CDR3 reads CSAPRRDSGTDTQYF.

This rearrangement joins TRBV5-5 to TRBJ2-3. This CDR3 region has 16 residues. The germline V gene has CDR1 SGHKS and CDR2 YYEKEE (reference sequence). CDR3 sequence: CASSTLHRTSTDTQYF.

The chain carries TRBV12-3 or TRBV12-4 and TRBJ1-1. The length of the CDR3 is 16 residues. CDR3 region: CASSRSAGQLNTEAFF.

This chain's CDR3 is CSAPPGDRGPNTEAFF. The genes are TRBV20-1 and TRBJ1-1; the D gene TCRdb calls, TRBD1, cannot be checked with no DNA. Germline V gene lookup returns CDR1 DFQATT and CDR2 SNEGSKA (reference sequence). CDR3 length: 16 residues.

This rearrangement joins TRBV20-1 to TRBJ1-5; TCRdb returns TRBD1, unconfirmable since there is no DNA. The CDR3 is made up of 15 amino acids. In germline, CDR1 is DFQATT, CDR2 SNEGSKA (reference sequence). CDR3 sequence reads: CSARVVSGNNQPQHF.